Shown below are 32 T cell receptor beta chains from a single sample sequenced in a study of CD8+ T cells in alopecia areata. The authors extracted RNA and reverse transcribed it into cDNA as the sequencing template. Some clones are missing from TCRdb's copy, which holds only in-frame ones; the method was immunoSEQ multiplex PCR. The repertoire holds some 4,000 clones, with around 70% as singletons. The sequencing sample was made of skin. These receptors came from a human donor in good health.

This chain connects TRBV6-5 to TRBJ2-5, with D perhaps matching TRBD1 (6 bases). The closer fit of TRBJ2-7 to the DNA end suggests the J call may be wrong. Germline V gives CDR1 MNHEY, CDR2 SVGAGI. The CDR3 extends over 13 amino acids. The CDR3 DNA is TGTGCCAGCAGGAGGTCAGGGGCCTACGAGCAGTACTTC. This gives the protein CASRRSGAYEQYF.

The rearrangement uses TRBV11-2 and TRBJ2-5; D may be TRBD2 (5 bases). The germline V gene has CDR1 SGHAT and CDR2 FQNNGV. The ends were cut back, 6 bases at V and 5 bases at J, with 10 bases in the middle. This CDR3 comprises 12 residues. The CDR3 sequence is CASRGSGETQYF. The CDR3 nucleotides read TGTGCCAGCAGAGGCTCGGGGGAGACCCAGTACTTC.

The chain couples TRBV7-3 to TRBJ1-6; TRBD1 agrees at 7 bases. The V and J ends lost 3 bases and 6 bases, in that order; junction bases with no gene match: 2. CDR1 is SGHTA, CDR2 FQGTGA, per germline. The CDR3 sequence is 14 residues long. The CDR3 nucleotides read TGTGCCAGCAGCTTGACAGGGCGTAATTCACCCCTCCACTTT. The encoded protein is CASSLTGRNSPLHF.

The rearrangement uses TRBV30 and TRBJ1-1; perhaps TRBD1 as D (6 bases). Trimming took off 5 bases at V and 11 bases at J, with 18 bases between the two ends. Germline CDR1 and CDR2: GTSNPN and SVGIG (reference sequence). This CDR3 spans 12 amino acids. DNA of the CDR3: TGTGCCTGGGCTACATACCAGGGGAGGGCTTTCTTT. It translates to CAWATYQGRAFF.

V gene TRBV13 combines with J gene TRBJ1-1; D might be TRBD1 (5 bases). Germline V lookup: CDR1 PRHDT, CDR2 FYEKMQ (reference sequence). Trimming pared 1 base from V and 4 bases from J, leaving 16 bases between. CDR3 length: 16 amino acids. CDR3 sequence reads: CASSLALGQGGTEAFF. In DNA, the CDR3 is TGTGCCAGCAGCTTAGCCCTAGGGCAGGGCGGCACTGAAGCTTTCTTT.

The chain recombines TRBV11-2 with TRBJ2-7; TRBD2 aligns across 8 bases. This CDR3 spans 17 amino acids. The germline V gene has CDR1 SGHAT and CDR2 FQNNGV. Germline trimming cut 3 bases from V and 0 bases from J; bases unmatched to any gene: 10. CDR3 DNA sequence: TGTGCCAGCAGCTTGTCCAGCGGGGGTTTAAGCTCCTACGAGCAGTACTTC. Its translation: CASSLSSGGLSSYEQYF.

The V gene is TRBV7-9, the J gene TRBJ1-6; D unresolved. Per the germline V gene, CDR1 is SEHNR and CDR2 is FQNEAQ (reference sequence). V dropped 5 bases and J dropped 10 bases, with 12 bases sitting between them. The CDR3 loop spans 13 amino acids. The CDR3 here is CASSPLLESPLHF. In DNA form, the CDR3 reads TGTGCCAGCAGCCCCTTGTTGGAGTCACCCCTCCACTTT.

This clone showed up just a few times. This chain connects TRBV21-1 to TRBJ2-7. TRBV21-1 is termed a pseudogene. The CDR3 contains 16 residues. Written as DNA, the CDR3 is TGTGCCAGCAGGGAATCAGACCGACGGTTCGGTGACGAGCAGTACTTC. It codes for CASRESDRRFGDEQYF.

The chain employs TRBV5-4 and TRBJ2-3; unclear D gene. This CDR3 has 12 amino acids. V dropped 3 bases and J dropped 2 bases, with 4 bases sitting between them. Per germline, CDR1 SGHNT and CDR2 YYREEE (reference sequence). The CDR3 DNA reads TGTGCCAGCAGCTATTTCACAGATACGCAGTATTTT. Translation gives CASSYFTDTQYF.

This clone showed up just a few times. The rearrangement uses TRBV18 and TRBJ1-2; TRBD1 might be the D (5 bases). Germline V gives CDR1 KGHSH, CDR2 LQKENI. Trimming took off 5 bases at V and 5 bases at J, with 15 bases between the two ends. This CDR3 is built from 14 residues. CDR3 nucleotide sequence: TGTGCCAGCTCAAACTCAGGGACGACATATGGCTACACCTTC. Encoded protein: CASSNSGTTYGYTF.

This clone has just a few counts. The genes are TRBV5-1 and TRBJ2-5; 10 bases map to TRBD1. Germline CDR1 reads SGHRS; CDR2 reads YFSETQ. The V and J ends lost 2 bases and 14 bases, in that order; junction bases with no gene match: 18. The CDR3 loop spans 16 amino acids. The CDR3 loop reads CASSFGTGDVWLEEYF. The CDR3, as DNA: TGCGCCAGCAGCTTCGGGACAGGGGATGTTTGGCTCGAGGAATACTTC.

V and J are TRBV18 and TRBJ2-7; D unresolved. There are 12 residues in the CDR3. Germline values: CDR1 KGHSH, CDR2 LQKENI. V was pared by 2 bases and J by 3 bases, with 5 bases between. CDR3 bases: TGTGCCAGCTCACCAAAAGGCTACGAGCAGTACTTC. This translates into CASSPKGYEQYF.

The V gene is TRBV15, the J gene TRBJ1-4; the D is unclear. The germline V gene encodes CDR1 LNHNV and CDR2 YYDKDF (reference sequence). V was cut by 1 base and J by 7 bases, with 7 bases left in between. This CDR3 has 13 residues. CDR3 DNA sequence: TGTGCCACCAGCAGAGTCCCAAGTGAAAAACTGTTTTTT. Its protein is CATSRVPSEKLFF.

The J gene is TRBJ1-1, the V gene TRBV27, with no clear D. V was shortened by 7 bases and J by 0 bases, with 15 bases between the two germline ends. This CDR3 contains 15 residues. Germline-derived CDR1 and CDR2 are MNHEY and SMNVEV (reference sequence). DNA for the CDR3: TGTGCCAGCAAATACGGGTCCGCGATGAACACTGAAGCTTTCTTT. Translated, it gives CASKYGSAMNTEAFF.

The V and J genes are TRBV4-1 and TRBJ2-3, with 8 bases aligning to TRBD2. The CDR3 totals 16 residues. Germline CDR1 and CDR2: MGHRA and YSYEKL. With V trimmed by 0 bases and J by 4 bases, 6 bases remained unmatched. This CDR3 reads CASSQDWGLGADTQYF. The DNA for the CDR3 is TGCGCCAGCAGCCAAGACTGGGGACTAGGTGCAGATACGCAGTATTTT.

This chain connects TRBV5-8 to TRBJ1-5, with D possibly TRBD1 on 5 matching bases. V lost 0 bases to trimming and J lost 7 bases, with 17 bases between them. This CDR3 comprises 16 residues. Germline CDR1 reads SGHTS; CDR2 reads YDEGEE. The CDR3 coding sequence is TGTGCCAGCAGCTTGGTGGACACGGGAGGGAGGCAGCCCCAGCATTTT. The encoded protein is CASSLVDTGGRQPQHF.

The rearrangement uses TRBV5-6 and TRBJ2-5, with TRBD2 matching 13 bases. V trimming: 0 bases; J trimming: 5 bases; junction bases outside the gene matches: 4. This CDR3 has 16 residues. The germline V gene encodes CDR1 SGHDT and CDR2 YYEEEE. The CDR3 here is CASSLVGTSGVETQYF. CDR3 DNA: TGTGCCAGCAGCTTGGTAGGGACTAGCGGGGTTGAGACCCAGTACTTC. The variable domain in full, with the rest retrieved from reference TRBV5-6 and TRBJ2-5, is DAGVTQSPTHLIKTRGQQVTLRCSPKSGHDTVSWYQQALGQGPQFIFQYYEEEERQRGNFPDRFSGHQFPNYSSELNVNALLLGDSALYLCASSLVGTSGVETQYFGPGTRLLVL.

The chain uses TRBV19 and TRBJ1-5, with a tentative D call TRBD1 (6 bases). The germline V gene encodes CDR1 LNHDA and CDR2 SQIVND (reference sequence). The CDR3 has 17 residues. The V and J ends lost 6 bases and 2 bases respectively, with 20 bases between them. The CDR3 nucleotides read TGTGCCAGTAGGGACAGAGGGGGGTTGGGGGGCAATCAGCCCCAGCATTTT. As protein: CASRDRGGLGGNQPQHF.

This sequence joins TRBV11-2 and TRBJ2-1; 11 bases map to TRBD2. The junction had 7 bases not matched to a gene; V was cut back by 4 bases and J by 2 bases. The germline gives CDR1 SGHAT, CDR2 FQNNGV. The CDR3 is made up of 17 amino acids. The CDR3 DNA reads as TGTGCCAGCAGCTCACTGATAGCGGGGGGGCCCTACAATGAGCAGTTCTTC. It specifies CASSSLIAGGPYNEQFF.

The chain couples TRBV7-2 to TRBJ2-3; D gene unclear. The CDR3 loop spans 12 amino acids. The V gene lost 2 bases and the J gene lost 5 bases, with 5 bases spanning the gap. Germline CDR1 SGHTA, CDR2 FQGNSA. DNA for the CDR3: TGTGCCAGCAGCTTATTTGGAGATACGCAGTATTTT. Residues: CASSLFGDTQYF.

The gene calls are TRBV5-1 and TRBJ2-7; TRBD2 matches 7 bases. With 0 bases clipped from V and 3 bases from J, the junction kept 3 bases outside the gene matches. CDR3 length equals 14 residues. Per the germline V gene, CDR1 is SGHRS and CDR2 is YFSETQ. For the CDR3, the DNA is TGCGCCAGCAGCTTGGACGGGGGGAACTACGAGCAGTACTTC. Encoded protein: CASSLDGGNYEQYF.

J is TRBJ1-5 and V is TRBV4-2; TRBD1 might be the D (5 bases). The V end lost 0 bases, the J end lost 1 base, and 13 bases lay between the germline ends. There are 17 residues in the CDR3. Germline V gene data show CDR1 as LGHNA and CDR2 as YNFKEQ. Here the CDR3 reads CASSQDGGVGSNQPQHF. The CDR3 bases are TGTGCCAGCAGCCAAGACGGAGGGGTGGGGAGCAATCAGCCCCAGCATTTT.

This chain connects TRBV7-3 to TRBJ1-5; D call uncertain. Germline values: CDR1 SGHTA, CDR2 FQGTGA. Trimming shortened V by 3 bases and J by 0 bases, and 6 bases separated the two germline ends. The CDR3 runs to 14 residues. DNA for the CDR3: TGTGCCAGCAGCTTGGCTGATAGCAATCAGCCCCAGCATTTT. Residues: CASSLADSNQPQHF.

The chain couples TRBV7-8 to TRBJ1-5; D perhaps matches TRBD1 (5 bases). The CDR3 loop spans 17 amino acids. Trimming left V 3 bases short and J 2 bases short, with 17 bases between. Germline CDR1 and CDR2: SGHVS and FQNEAQ. This chain's CDR3 is CASSLGRLRGGNQPQHF. The CDR3 DNA sequence: TGTGCCAGCAGCTTGGGGCGGCTCCGGGGTGGCAATCAGCCCCAGCATTTT.

The V and J genes are TRBV7-8 and TRBJ1-1, with D tentatively TRBD1 (6 bases). The germline V gene has CDR1 SGHVS and CDR2 FQNEAQ. Deletions cut 4 bases from V and 0 bases from J, with 18 bases between. This CDR3 region has 17 residues. This CDR3 reads CASSSRSRGGVNTEAFF. In nucleotides, the CDR3 is TGTGCCAGCAGCTCGCGGAGCAGGGGAGGCGTGAACACTGAAGCTTTCTTT.

The V and J genes are TRBV19 and TRBJ1-2; 8 nucleotides align to TRBD1. V was clipped by 10 bases and J by 4 bases; unmatched bases: 8. Per the germline V gene, CDR1 is LNHDA and CDR2 is SQIVND (reference sequence). The CDR3 is 13 residues long. Here the CDR3 reads CATDRGGGYGYTF. Written as DNA, the CDR3 is TGTGCCACCGACAGGGGTGGAGGCTATGGCTACACCTTC. The complete variable domain, with remaining parts taken from reference TRBV19 and TRBJ1-2, reads DGGITQSPKYLFRKEGQNVTLSCEQNLNHDAMYWYRQDPGQGLRLIYYSQIVNDFQKGDIAEGYSVSREKKESFPLTVTSAQKNPTAFYLCATDRGGGYGYTFGSGTRLTVV.

The chain joins TRBV11-3 to TRBJ2-1; 9 positions agree with TRBD2. The trim removed 4 bases at V and 0 bases at J, leaving 16 bases unmatched. Per germline, CDR1 SGHNT and CDR2 YENEEA. CDR3 length equals 20 residues. The CDR3 region has the DNA TGTGCCAGCAGCTCTCCCCGGGGGAGCGGGGGGCCGAGCTCCTACAATGAGCAGTTCTTC. Its translation: CASSSPRGSGGPSSYNEQFF.

This rearrangement joins TRBV4-1 to TRBJ2-5; D not resolved. Germline V gene data show CDR1 as MGHRA and CDR2 as YSYEKL. The CDR3 covers 15 residues. Trimming cost V 4 bases and J 0 bases, with 12 bases left between them. The CDR3 reads CASSPPALYQETQYF. CDR3 sequence (DNA): TGCGCCAGCAGCCCCCCAGCCCTGTACCAAGAGACCCAGTACTTC.

The chain carries TRBV11-2 and TRBJ2-5; D unresolved. CDR3 length equals 15 residues. CDR1 SGHAT and CDR2 FQNNGV come from the germline V gene. V gave up 4 bases and J gave up 4 bases, with 16 bases separating them. The CDR3 DNA sequence: TGTGCCAGCAGCTCCCCGACCTTATGGGGAGAGACCCAGTACTTC. The encoded protein is CASSSPTLWGETQYF.

Regarding this clone: Other DNA sequences within the sample encode an identical CDR3. V gene TRBV7-9 combines with J gene TRBJ2-3; D ambiguous. CDR1 and CDR2 (germline): SEHNR, FQNEAQ (reference sequence). The CDR3 consists of 12 residues. V lost 5 bases to trimming and J lost 4 bases, with 7 bases between them. Here the CDR3 DNA reads TGTGCCAGCAGCCCTGCCCCAGATACGCAGTATTTT. Protein sequence: CASSPAPDTQYF. The whole variable domain, remainder taken from reference TRBV7-9 and TRBJ2-3, is DTGVSQNPRHKITKRGQNVTFRCDPISEHNRLYWYRQTLGQGPEFLTYFQNEAQLEKSRLLSDRFSAERPKGSFSTLEIQRTEQGDSAMYLCASSPAPDTQYFGPGTRLTVL.

The rearrangement joins TRBV15 to TRBJ1-4, with a weak D call TRBD1 (5 bases). V was trimmed by 11 bases and J by 5 bases, leaving 24 bases between them. The CDR3 covers 16 residues. In germline, CDR1 is LNHNV, CDR2 YYDKDF (reference sequence). CDR3 residues: CASKSGTAEENEKLFF. DNA for the CDR3: TGTGCCTCAAAATCTGGGACGGCGGAGGAAAATGAAAAACTGTTTTTT.

This chain connects TRBV6-1 to TRBJ1-1, with D hard to call. This CDR3 comprises 11 residues. Germline lookup yields CDR1 MNHNS and CDR2 SASEGT. The germline V and J ends were trimmed by 7 bases and 8 bases, with 11 bases remaining between them. The CDR3 here is CASTDAGEAFF. DNA for the CDR3: TGTGCCAGCACCGACGCCGGAGAAGCTTTCTTT.